The 10 T cell receptor beta chains below come from one sample, sequenced in a study of T cell repertoires in cytomegalovirus infection. TCRdb re-analysed the reads in MiXCR, keeping a single row per CDR3 protein. The profile shows more than 350,000 distinct CDR3 sequences, about a third of them singletons. Sequences were obtained from PBMCs. The origin of the receptors is a human donor in good health (CMV status not recorded). Some clones in this sample may be carry-over from other donors' samples.

The sample holds a few counts of this clonotype. The chain employs TRBV4-1 and TRBJ1-4, with TRBD1 matching over 7 bases. The V and J ends lost 6 bases and 0 bases, in that order; junction bases with no gene match: 16. The CDR3 spans 19 residues. The germline CDR1 and CDR2 sequences are MGHRA and YSYEKL. CDR3 sequence reads: CASRLSTGVRLPTNEKLFF. The CDR3 DNA follows: TGCGCCAGCAGACTCAGCACAGGGGTGAGGTTGCCAACTAATGAAAAACTGTTTTTT.

This clonotype occurred a few times. The rearrangement uses TRBV12-5 and TRBJ1-1, with D possibly being TRBD1 (6 bases). Germline-derived CDR1 and CDR2 are LGHNT and FRNRAP. The CDR3 sequence is 14 residues long. V was cut by 5 bases and J by 4 bases, with 14 bases left in between. CDR3 sequence reads: CASGPGRRGTEAFF. The CDR3, as DNA: TGTGCTAGTGGTCCTGGACGCAGGGGCACTGAAGCTTTCTTT.

This clonotype appeared many times. The chain carries TRBV7-2 and TRBJ1-1, with D perhaps matching TRBD1 (5 bases). V was cut by 5 bases and J by 3 bases, with 22 bases left in between. Germline CDR1 SGHTA, CDR2 FQGNSA. This CDR3 has 17 residues. CDR3 coding DNA: TGTGCCAGCAGCCGTTCTCCAGGGACGGCCGGATACACTGAAGCTTTCTTT. Its translation is CASSRSPGTAGYTEAFF.

The table lists this clonotype with a few counts. The rearrangement joins TRBV7-9 to TRBJ1-6, with D possibly matching TRBD1 (5 bases). Trimming pared 4 bases from V and 0 bases from J, leaving 10 bases between. Germline V lookup: CDR1 SEHNR, CDR2 FQNEAQ (reference sequence). The CDR3 contains 16 residues. The CDR3 sequence: CASSSRGGSYNSPLHF. The CDR3 DNA reads as TGTGCCAGCAGCTCCCGTGGGGGCTCCTATAATTCACCCCTCCACTTT.

The chain has TRBV24-1 and TRBJ2-3; D is uncertain. CDR1 is KGHDR and CDR2 is SFDVKD in the germline V gene. This CDR3 contains 13 residues. Trimming took off 3 bases at V and 5 bases at J, with 8 bases between the two ends. This CDR3 reads CATSDRTRDTQYF. The CDR3 DNA is TGTGCCACCAGTGATAGGACCCGAGATACGCAGTATTTT.

This clonotype appeared many times. J is TRBJ1-3 and V is TRBV11-2; 9 bases are shared with TRBD1. Unmatched junction bases numbered 16, after V lost 2 bases and J lost 2 bases. Germline CDR1 and CDR2: SGHAT and FQNNGV. The CDR3 contains 20 residues. CDR3 nucleotides: TGTGCCAGCAGCTTATATTGGGCCCCGACAGGGGGTGACCCTGGAAACACCATATATTTT. It yields the protein CASSLYWAPTGGDPGNTIYF.

The chain joins TRBV4-1 to TRBJ1-5; no definite D call. CDR3 size: 16 residues. V was cut by 0 bases and J by 1 base, with 10 bases left in between. Germline values: CDR1 MGHRA, CDR2 YSYEKL. CDR3 DNA sequence: TGCGCCAGCAGCCAAGAACCGTCTGAGAGCAATCAGCCCCAGCATTTT. Its protein product is CASSQEPSESNQPQHF.

This clonotype was observed a few times. The chain joins TRBV11-2 to TRBJ2-1, with 16 bases lining up with TRBD2. The CDR3 has 21 residues. Germline V CDR1 and CDR2: SGHAT, FQNNGV. The V segment lost 1 base and the J segment 1 base; nucleotides outside the gene matches: 10. CDR3 loop: CASSLGRTGLAGGWSYNEQFF. As DNA, the CDR3 is TGTGCCAGCAGCTTAGGGCGCACGGGACTAGCGGGGGGGTGGTCCTACAATGAGCAGTTCTTC.

V is TRBV20-1 and J is TRBJ1-6, with TRBD1 as a possible D gene (6 bases). Germline loops: CDR1 DFQATT, CDR2 SNEGSKA (reference sequence). Between the trimmed V and J ends, which lost 6 bases and 12 bases, there was a span of 21 bases. This CDR3 is built from 14 residues. For the CDR3, the DNA is TGCAGTGCCCCAACCAACCCAGTACAGGGACCCCTCCACTTT. It specifies CSAPTNPVQGPLHF.

About this clonotype: One end of the junction is discordant with germline, which a read error may explain. The chain is built from TRBV11-2 and TRBJ2-1; tentatively, D is TRBD2 (7 bases). Germline-derived CDR1 and CDR2 are SGHAT and FQNNGV. The CDR3 contains 15 residues. The CDR3 DNA is TGTGCCAGCGCCGGGGGGCAAAGCTCCTACAATCAGCAGTTCTTC. Translating it yields CASAGGQSSYNQQFF. Combining the CDR3 with reference TRBV11-2 and TRBJ2-1 gives the whole variable domain EAGVAQSPRYKIIEKRQSVAFWCNPISGHATLYWYQQILGQGPKLLIQFQNNGVVDDSQLPKDRFSAERLKGVDSTLKIQPAKLEDSAVYLCASAGGQSSYNQQFFGPGTRLTVL.